The 20 T cell receptor beta chains below all came from one sample that was sequenced in a study of T-cell reconstitution after alpha-beta-depleted transplantation in children. Using unique molecular identifiers, the investigators prepared the TCRbeta library. TCRdb re-called the PCR reads with MiXCR, one entry per CDR3 protein. This table holds under 300,000 distinct CDR3 sequences, roughly 11% found once. This material consisted of peripheral blood, taken 180 days after TCRalphabeta/CD19-depleted stem cell transplant. These TCRs come from a male patient between 2 and 10 years old who had a stem cell transplant for chronic granulomatous disease, so the T cells may come from the graft donor.

The chain recombines TRBV13 with TRBJ2-3; TRBD1 aligns across 9 bases. Germline V gene data show CDR1 as PRHDT and CDR2 as FYEKMQ (reference sequence). This CDR3 is built from 16 residues. V lost 4 bases to trimming and J lost 1 base; unmatched junction nucleotides: 6. The CDR3 reads CASSSGTGRGTDTQYF. DNA for the CDR3: TGTGCCAGCAGCTCAGGGACAGGGAGAGGCACAGATACGCAGTATTTT.

At least ten counts were recorded for this clonotype. CDR3: CASSTRDRGYGYTF. Written as DNA, the CDR3 is TGTGCCAGCAGTACCAGAGACCGAGGCTATGGCTACACCTTC. This sequence joins TRBV12-3 or TRBV12-4 and TRBJ1-2; D gene uncertain. This CDR3 is 14 amino acids long. The V gene lost 5 bases and the J gene lost 4 bases, with 14 bases spanning the gap.

There are many counts of this clonotype. This chain connects TRBV20-1 to TRBJ2-1, with TRBD2 matching over 9 bases. From germline, CDR1 is DFQATT and CDR2 SNEGSKA (reference sequence). The CDR3 spans 14 residues. V lost 3 bases and J lost 6; bases outside the gene matches: 6. This chain's CDR3 is CSASSSSGINEQFF. CDR3 bases: TGCAGTGCTAGTTCGTCTAGCGGGATCAATGAGCAGTTCTTC.

In this sample, this clonotype turned up many times. The V call is TRBV2, the J call TRBJ2-4; 7 nucleotides line up with TRBD1. V shed 6 bases and J 2 bases; nucleotides not matched to a gene: 4. CDR1 SNHLY and CDR2 FYNNEI come from the germline V gene. This CDR3 region has 14 residues. The CDR3 nucleotides are TGTGCCAGCAGAAGGGGGCTCTCCAAAAACATTCAGTACTTC. This encodes CASRRGLSKNIQYF.

This clonotype showed up many times. The chain recombines TRBV20-1 with TRBJ2-1; 8 bases are a match to TRBD2. This CDR3 region has 18 residues. From germline, CDR1 is DFQATT and CDR2 SNEGSKA (reference sequence). Trimming removed 0 bases from V and 7 bases from J; junction bases left unmatched: 17. The CDR3 loop is CSARDRLGRGAPGNEQFF. CDR3 nucleotides: TGCAGTGCTAGAGACCGACTGGGGCGGGGGGCCCCGGGGAATGAGCAGTTCTTC.

This clonotype was recorded a few times. The V and J genes are TRBV3-1 and TRBJ2-7; the D gene is possibly TRBD1 (6 bases). This CDR3 spans 15 amino acids. Germline loops: CDR1 LGHDT, CDR2 YNNKEL (reference sequence). V shed 8 bases and J shed 1 base, with 18 bases lying between them. In nucleotides, the CDR3 is TGTGCCAGCCGGGGACGGGACACTTCATCCTACGAGCAGTACTTC. Translated: CASRGRDTSSYEQYF.

This clonotype showed up just once. The CDR3 DNA reads as TGTGCCAGCAGCCAACTCCCGGCCCCTATGGCAGATACGCAGCATTTT. Translation: CASSQLPAPMADTQHF. The chain uses TRBV3-1 and TRBJ2-3; D uncertain. Judging by the DNA end, TRBJ1-5 fits better; the J call may be wrong. Germline V gene lookup returns CDR1 LGHDT and CDR2 YNNKEL (reference sequence). The CDR3 sequence is 16 residues long.

This clonotype was seen a handful of times. V usage is TRBV25-1 and J usage is TRBJ1-2, with TRBD1 identical over 8 bases. V lost 2 bases and J lost 6; bases outside the gene matches: 5. Germline CDR1 MGHDK, CDR2 SYGVNS. The CDR3 length is 14 residues. For the CDR3, the DNA is TGTGCCAGCAGTGAACCGGACAGGGTTGATGGCTACACCTTC. Translated: CASSEPDRVDGYTF.

This clonotype was seen repeatedly, ten times or more. This sequence joins TRBV20-1 and TRBJ2-3; D uncertain. Germline V lookup: CDR1 DFQATT, CDR2 SNEGSKA (reference sequence). V lost 7 bases and J 1 base, leaving 18 bases between the germline ends. This CDR3 region has 15 residues. The chain's CDR3 is CSVKRKNPGTDTQYF. Written as DNA, the CDR3 is TGCAGTGTCAAGAGAAAGAATCCTGGCACAGATACGCAGTATTTT.

This clonotype was seen ten or more times. The gene calls are TRBV10-3 and TRBJ2-5; weak D call: TRBD1 (6 bases). Looked up from germline, CDR1 is ENHRY and CDR2 is SYGVKD. V lost 8 bases and J lost 4, with 17 bases in between. The CDR3 loop spans 14 amino acids. The CDR3 DNA follows: TGTGCCATCTCCGAACCAGGGGCGTCAGAGACCCAGTACTTC. Translated: CAISEPGASETQYF.

For this clonotype: A much larger clone lies a single base off, so this may be a read error. V and J are TRBV7-8 and TRBJ2-2; 14 nucleotides line up with TRBD2. V shed 5 bases, J shed 10 bases, and the junction held 18 bases outside the gene matches. CDR3 length equals 19 residues. Germline V gene data show CDR1 as SGHVS and CDR2 as FQNEAQ. This CDR3 reads CASSPSGTSGGFGAEELFF. The CDR3 DNA follows: TGTGCCAGCAGCCCCAGCGGGACTAGCGGGGGATTTGGCGCCGAGGAGCTGTTTTTT. Based on the CDR3 plus reference TRBV7-8 and TRBJ2-2, the full variable domain is GAGVSQSPRYKVAKRGQDVALRCDPISGHVSLFWYQQALGQGPEFLTYFQNEAQLDKSGLPSDRFFAERPEGSVSTLKIQRTQQEDSAVYLCASSPSGTSGGFGAEELFFGEGSRLTVL.

Comment on this clonotype: A much larger clone is a single base away; this may be a read error. The V call is TRBV12-3 or TRBV12-4, the J call TRBJ2-7, with D unresolved. Trimming left V 6 bases short and J 3 bases short, with 12 bases between. The CDR3 runs to 13 residues. CDR3 loop: CASSDRVDYEQYF. In DNA, the CDR3 is TGTGCCAGCAGCGACCGGGTGGACTACGAGCAGTACTTC.

This clonotype appeared many times. The chain couples TRBV6-6 to TRBJ2-5, with D maybe TRBD2 (7 bases). V shed 10 bases and J shed 4 bases, with 10 bases lying between them. CDR1 MNHNY and CDR2 SVGAGI come from the germline V gene (reference sequence). The CDR3 is made up of 11 amino acids. The CDR3 sequence is CATGGRETQYF. As DNA, the CDR3 is TGTGCCACCGGGGGGCGAGAGACCCAGTACTTC.

This clonotype was seen repeatedly, ten times or more. The rearrangement uses TRBV20-1 and TRBJ2-7; 7 nucleotides agree with TRBD2. This CDR3 region has 17 residues. J lost 3 bases, V lost 6 bases, and 20 bases had no gene match. The V gene's germline CDR1 is DFQATT and CDR2 SNEGSKA (reference sequence). DNA of the CDR3: TGCAGTGCAACCGCCCCGTCACTAAACGGGGGGAGCTACGAGCAGTACTTC. Its translation is CSATAPSLNGGSYEQYF.

This clonotype was counted ten times or more. The V gene is TRBV5-1, the J gene TRBJ2-3; D gene unclear. V was cut by 1 base and J by 2 bases, with 11 bases left in between. The length of the CDR3 is 15 residues. CDR1 is SGHRS and CDR2 is YFSETQ in the germline V gene. DNA of the CDR3: TGCGCCAGCAGCTTGAAGGTGGGAAACACAGATACGCAGTATTTT. It yields the protein CASSLKVGNTDTQYF.

This clonotype appeared a few times. V gene TRBV6-1 combines with J gene TRBJ1-5; D remains ambiguous. The CDR3 runs 12 residues. Looked up from germline, CDR1 is MNHNS and CDR2 is SASEGT. Trimming took off 7 bases at V and 7 bases at J, with 11 bases between the two ends. Written as DNA, the CDR3 is TGTGCCAGCACCTCCCGGGGACAGCCCCAGCATTTT. It encodes CASTSRGQPQHF.

In the case of this clonotype: The junction differs from germline at one of its ends, possibly a read error. The chain employs TRBV18 and TRBJ2-2; no reliable D call. The CDR3 extends over 12 amino acids. CDR1 is KGHSH, CDR2 LQKENI, per germline. This CDR3 is CDSSTDTGELFF. In nucleotides, the CDR3 is TGTGACAGCTCAACGGACACCGGGGAGCTGTTTTTT.

This clonotype has a count of ten or more. The rearrangement links TRBV30 to TRBJ2-3; D might be TRBD2 (6 bases). The CDR3 is 14 residues long. The germline gives CDR1 GTSNPN, CDR2 SVGIG (reference sequence). Between the trimmed V and J ends, which lost 8 bases and 6 bases, there was a span of 21 bases. The CDR3 sequence is CALKPPLGSDTQYF. For the CDR3, the DNA is TGTGCCCTGAAGCCCCCCCTCGGGAGCGATACGCAGTATTTT.

This clonotype occurred many times. V is TRBV2 and J is TRBJ1-1; D might be TRBD1 (5 bases). This CDR3 is 12 amino acids long. Germline loops: CDR1 SNHLY, CDR2 FYNNEI. Trimming cost V 10 bases and J 4 bases, with 13 bases left between them. The CDR3 region has the DNA TGTGCCACCCTGGGGGGTCTCACTGAAGCTTTCTTT. This gives the protein CATLGGLTEAFF.

This clonotype came up many times. J is TRBJ1-2 and V is TRBV5-1; 9 bases fit TRBD1. Germline loops: CDR1 SGHRS, CDR2 YFSETQ. This CDR3 comprises 13 residues. V dropped 0 bases and J dropped 8; count of bases not matched to a gene: 2. In nucleotides, the CDR3 is TGCGCCAGCAGCTTGGGGACAGGGGAAGGCTACACCTTC. Encoded protein: CASSLGTGEGYTF.